The 16 T cell receptor beta chains in this list originate from one sample, sequenced in a study of post-analysis software for immune sequencing data. Findings of the study overall: A handful of TRBV segments occurring more often in patients than controls included TRBV5-6, TRBV5-1 and TRBV20-1.

Unique-molecular-identifier-tagged TCR beta cDNA libraries were used. TCRdb processed the PCR reads anew with MiXCR; each CDR3 protein has one entry. The data contain some 370,000 distinct CDR3 sequences, less than 40% of them singletons. These receptors have no identified antigens. The sample comprised blood. All receptors derive from a girl aged 10 to 17 with multiple sclerosis.

Only a few counts were recorded for this clonotype. The J gene is TRBJ2-3, the V gene TRBV20-1; 8 bases are shared with TRBD2. V lost 1 base and J lost 4; bases outside the gene matches: 1. This CDR3 comprises 13 residues. Germline V gene sequence: CDR1 DFQATT, CDR2 SNEGSKA (reference sequence). The CDR3 nucleotides are TGCAGTGCTAGAGTCGGGGGGGCAGATACGCAGTATTTT. It is translated as CSARVGGADTQYF.

This clonotype was picked up a small number of times. V gene TRBV20-1 combines with J gene TRBJ1-6; possible D gene TRBD1, 6 bases. Trimming took 5 bases from V and 6 from J, leaving 11 bases between them. The CDR3 is made up of 13 amino acids. CDR1 and CDR2 from the germline V gene are DFQATT and SNEGSKA (reference sequence). The CDR3 region is CSAEGGPNSPLHF. The CDR3 coding sequence is TGCAGTGCTGAGGGGGGGCCTAATTCACCCCTCCACTTT.

This clonotype showed up just a few times. The chain has TRBV27 and TRBJ1-2; D call uncertain. CDR3 length equals 14 residues. The ends were cut back, 4 bases at V and 4 bases at J, with 13 bases in the middle. Germline V CDR1 and CDR2: MNHEY, SMNVEV (reference sequence). The CDR3 DNA is TGTGCCAGCAGTTCGACTCCACGGGTCTATGGCTACACCTTC. Its protein is CASSSTPRVYGYTF.

The V and J genes are TRBV20-1 and TRBJ1-5; D is unclear. This CDR3 has 13 amino acids. Germline V gene sequence: CDR1 DFQATT, CDR2 SNEGSKA (reference sequence). Trimming removed 3 bases from V and 3 bases from J, with 9 bases in between. CDR3 in amino acids: CSARVQHNQPQHF. In DNA form, the CDR3 reads TGCAGTGCTAGGGTACAGCACAATCAGCCCCAGCATTTT.

Concerning this clonotype itself: A read error may be the cause here, since a much bigger clone is one base away. The chain uses TRBV5-1 and TRBJ2-7, with D perhaps matching TRBD2 (5 bases). The V gene lost 1 base and the J gene lost 7 bases, with 9 bases spanning the gap. The CDR3 covers 12 residues. Germline CDR1 and CDR2: SGHRS and YFSETQ. DNA of the CDR3: TGCGCCAGCAGCTTGTTCGAGGGTGAGCAGTACTTC. It translates to CASSLFEGEQYF.

The chain uses TRBV29-1 and TRBJ1-4; D is perhaps TRBD1 (5 bases). The CDR3 sequence is 14 residues long. Deletions cut 6 bases from V and 8 bases from J, with 19 bases between. The germline V gene encodes CDR1 SQVTM and CDR2 ANQGSEA. Written as DNA, the CDR3 is TGCAGCGTCTTTGTCCCCGGGACCGAGGAAAAACTGTTTTTT. Encoded protein: CSVFVPGTEEKLFF.

The rearrangement links TRBV15 to TRBJ1-1, with D uncertain. V dropped 1 base and J dropped 1 base, with 4 bases sitting between them. The germline V gene encodes CDR1 LNHNV and CDR2 YYDKDF (reference sequence). The CDR3 extends over 13 amino acids. The CDR3: CATSRVQNTEAFF. The CDR3 DNA reads as TGTGCCACCAGCAGAGTTCAGAACACTGAAGCTTTCTTT.

Of note for this clonotype: The conserved closing phenylalanine or tryptophan is absent in this CDR3, likely reflecting a read error. The rearrangement joins TRBV20-1 to TRBJ2-7, with 10 bases identical to TRBD2. With 6 bases clipped from V and 10 bases from J, the junction kept 18 bases outside the gene matches. The CDR3 sequence is 15 residues long. CDR1 is DFQATT and CDR2 is SNEGSKA in the germline V gene (reference sequence). The CDR3 spells CSAREGGSGGIGQYS. In nucleotides, the CDR3 is TGCAGTGCCCGAGAGGGGGGTAGCGGGGGGATTGGCCAGTACTCC.

This clonotype was observed a few times. The chain recombines TRBV7-9 with TRBJ1-2; unclear D gene. The CDR3 runs 13 residues. With 5 bases removed from V and 4 bases from J, the gap between germline ends came to 11 bases. The germline CDR1 and CDR2 sequences are SEHNR and FQNEAQ (reference sequence). For the CDR3, the DNA is TGTGCCAGCAGCCGACATGAGACCTATGGCTACACCTTC. Its translation is CASSRHETYGYTF.

The CDR3 protein is CASSLETGTGDYGYTF. The CDR3 bases are TGTGCCAGCAGCTTAGAAACCGGGACAGGGGACTATGGCTACACCTTC. The chain employs TRBV11-2 and TRBJ1-2, with TRBD1 matching 10 bases. This CDR3 is built from 16 residues. Germline CDR1 reads SGHAT; CDR2 reads FQNNGV. With 0 bases clipped from V and 3 bases from J, the junction kept 4 bases outside the gene matches.

The genes are TRBV28 and TRBJ2-5; 9 bases match TRBD2. The end of the DNA fits TRBJ2-7 better, so the J call may be wrong. The V gene's germline CDR1 is MDHEN and CDR2 SYDVKM. The CDR3 contains 12 residues. The CDR3 sequence is CASTSGVGEQYF. In DNA form, the CDR3 reads TGTGCCAGCACTAGCGGGGTGGGCGAGCAGTACTTC.

V and J are TRBV20-1 and TRBJ1-1, with D hard to call. The CDR3 runs 14 residues. Trimming took 1 base from V and 0 from J, leaving 9 bases between them. The germline V gene encodes CDR1 DFQATT and CDR2 SNEGSKA (reference sequence). The chain's CDR3 is CSARAGSVNTEAFF. CDR3 coding DNA: TGCAGTGCTAGAGCTGGGTCGGTGAACACTGAAGCTTTCTTT.

J is TRBJ2-4 and V is TRBV6-1; tentatively, D is TRBD1 (6 bases). V dropped 4 bases and J dropped 3 bases, with 13 bases sitting between them. The CDR3 totals 15 residues. Germline V gene lookup returns CDR1 MNHNS and CDR2 SASEGT. The CDR3 coding sequence is TGTGCCAGCAGTGGAGAAGCGACAGGCAAAAACATTCAGTACTTC. This encodes CASSGEATGKNIQYF.

There are many counts of this clonotype. The chain combines TRBV10-3 with TRBJ2-3; 10 bases agree with TRBD2. Per the germline V gene, CDR1 is ENHRY and CDR2 is SYGVKD. The CDR3 spans 16 residues. Trimming took 0 bases from V and 6 from J; bases not matched to a gene: 6. Here the CDR3 reads CAISESLAGVSDTQYF. CDR3 sequence (DNA): TGTGCCATCAGTGAGTCCCTAGCGGGGGTTTCGGATACGCAGTATTTT.

V is TRBV12-3 or TRBV12-4 and J is TRBJ1-4, with D tentatively TRBD1 (6 bases). The germline V and J ends were trimmed by 3 bases and 5 bases, with 13 bases remaining between them. CDR3 length equals 15 residues. The CDR3, as DNA: TGTGCCAGCAGTTTTAGGGGGACTCAAAATGAAAAACTGTTTTTT. Translating gives CASSFRGTQNEKLFF.

There are a few counts of this clonotype. The chain couples TRBV7-3 to TRBJ2-1; TRBD2 matches 11 bases. The CDR3 length is 15 residues. CDR1 and CDR2 from the germline V gene are SGHTA and FQGTGA. V lost 2 bases and J lost 10; bases outside the gene matches: 7. Here the CDR3 DNA reads TGTGCCAGCAGCTTATCTCCTAGCGGGGGGATAGAGCAGTTCTTC. This gives the protein CASSLSPSGGIEQFF.